These 5 T cell receptor beta chains were sequenced from one sample in a study of cytomegalovirus exposure and HLA in healthy donors. Primers included in the PCR were 60 Vbeta and 13 Jbeta primers. Measured with immunoSEQ multiplex PCR; TCRdb has only the in-frame clones, and not every one. The sample holds roughly 190,000 clones, over 80% seen once. Sequenced material: PBMCs. The receptors here all came from a woman aged 45-60 years in good health and CMV-seropositive.

The gene calls are TRBV6-5 and TRBJ1-6; unclear D gene. Germline V CDR1 and CDR2: MNHEY, SVGAGI. The CDR3 extends over 16 amino acids. Trimming cost V 2 bases and J 8 bases, with 16 bases left between them. The DNA of the CDR3 is TGTGCCAGCAGTTACGTGAGGTCAGCCTCTGATTCACCCCTCCACTTT. Translated, it gives CASSYVRSASDSPLHF.

Written as DNA, the CDR3 is TGTGCCAGCATCGGTATCGGGGATGAGCAGCCCCAGCATTTT. This sequence encodes CASIGIGDEQPQHF. The chain carries TRBV19 and TRBJ1-5; no firm D call. V lost 9 bases and J 7 bases, leaving 19 bases between the germline ends. CDR3 length: 14 amino acids. The germline gives CDR1 LNHDA, CDR2 SQIVND (reference sequence).

This clone was seen a single time. CDR3 nucleotide sequence: TGTGCCAGCAGTTCGCACAGATACAATGAGCAGTTCTTC. Amino acid sequence: CASSSHRYNEQFF. This chain uses TRBV27 with TRBJ2-1; the D is unclear. Between the trimmed V and J ends, which lost 4 bases and 4 bases, there was a span of 8 bases. CDR1 is MNHEY, CDR2 SMNVEV, per germline (reference sequence). The CDR3 runs 13 residues.

V and J are TRBV6-5 and TRBJ2-7; D remains ambiguous. V was trimmed by 0 bases and J by 2 bases, leaving 11 bases between them. Germline assignment: CDR1 MNHEY and CDR2 SVGAGI. CDR3 length: 15 amino acids. CDR3 sequence reads: CASSYSQAAAYEQYF. CDR3 sequence (DNA): TGTGCCAGCAGTTACTCGCAGGCAGCCGCCTACGAGCAGTACTTC.

This clone was counted once. V is TRBV5-6 and J is TRBJ1-3; D call uncertain. This CDR3 is 12 amino acids long. In germline, CDR1 is SGHDT, CDR2 YYEEEE. Trimming took 2 bases from V and 4 from J, leaving 4 bases between them. The CDR3 DNA is TGTGCCAGCAGCTTCCAGGGAAACACCATATATTTT. It encodes CASSFQGNTIYF.